A selection of T cell receptor beta chains follows, all from one sample in a study of regulatory T cells in long-lasting Graves disease. One entry per CDR3 protein results from TCRdb running MiXCR on the multiplex PCR reads. The sample gives around 450,000 distinct CDR3 sequences, approximately 21% of which show up once; roughly 6.9% is in the top ten. The sequenced sample was peripheral blood mononuclear cells (PBMCs), obtained when the disease was refractory, from a patient treated with antithyroid drugs. All receptors derive from a female donor with Graves disease. CDR3s leave out the opening cysteine and the closing phenylalanine or tryptophan. Size tells how often a clone was seen (once, few, many) or the class of an expanded clone, and some rows leave it out.

abundance,v_gene,CDR3aa
few,TRBV29-1,SVEETRKETQY
.,TRBV2,ASSLDLSSAGTQY
few,TRBV27,ASSLTQGGHQPQH
.,TRBV27,ASSLDRNTEAL
.,TRBV9,ASSAPTGKRNTIY
many,TRBV7-8,ASSFRGTQY
.,TRBV12-3/TRBV12-4,ASSWQLAIYNEQY
many,TRBV13,ASSPRGVYEQY
.,TRBV10-3,AIPTGELF
many,TRBV19,ASSIPTGGNQPQH